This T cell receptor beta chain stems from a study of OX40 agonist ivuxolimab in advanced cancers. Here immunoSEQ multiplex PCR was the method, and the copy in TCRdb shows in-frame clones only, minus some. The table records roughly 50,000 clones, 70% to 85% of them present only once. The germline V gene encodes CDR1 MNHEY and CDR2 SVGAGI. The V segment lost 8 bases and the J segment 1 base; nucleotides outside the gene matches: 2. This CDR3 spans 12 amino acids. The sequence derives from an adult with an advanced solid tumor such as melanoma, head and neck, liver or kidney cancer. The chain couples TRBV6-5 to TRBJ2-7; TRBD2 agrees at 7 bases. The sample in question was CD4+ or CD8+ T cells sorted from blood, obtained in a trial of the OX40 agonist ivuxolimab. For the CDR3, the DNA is TGTGCCAGCGCGGGGGATTCCTACGAGCAGTACTTC. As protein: CASAGDSYEQYF.